This T cell receptor beta chain came from a study of cytomegalovirus exposure and HLA in healthy donors. With 6 bases removed from V and 3 bases from J, the gap between germline ends came to 15 bases. The CDR3 covers 15 residues. Germline V gene lookup returns CDR1 SGHVS and CDR2 FQNEAQ. Here immunoSEQ multiplex PCR was the method, and the copy in TCRdb shows in-frame clones only, minus some. The sample includes about 70,000 clones, 94% of them seen just once. The TCR was taken from a woman aged 18-29 years in good health and CMV-seropositive. The V and J genes are TRBV7-8 and TRBJ1-5; D may be TRBD1 (5 bases). Material: PBMCs. This CDR3 is CASRPGGGLNQPQHF. CDR3 bases: TGTGCCAGCAGACCCGGGGGGGGACTCAATCAGCCCCAGCATTTT.